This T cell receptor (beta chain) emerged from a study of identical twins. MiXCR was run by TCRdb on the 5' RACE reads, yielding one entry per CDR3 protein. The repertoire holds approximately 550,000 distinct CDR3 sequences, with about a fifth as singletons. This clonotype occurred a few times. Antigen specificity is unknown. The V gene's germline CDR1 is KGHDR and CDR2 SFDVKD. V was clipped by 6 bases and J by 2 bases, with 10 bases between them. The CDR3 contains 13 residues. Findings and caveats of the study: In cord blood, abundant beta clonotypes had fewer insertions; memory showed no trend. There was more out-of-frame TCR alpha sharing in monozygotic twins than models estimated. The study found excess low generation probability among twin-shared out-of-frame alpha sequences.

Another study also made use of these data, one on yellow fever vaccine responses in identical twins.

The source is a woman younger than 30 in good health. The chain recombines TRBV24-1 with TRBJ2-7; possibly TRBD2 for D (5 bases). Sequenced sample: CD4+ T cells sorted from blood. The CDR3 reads CATSRAGAYEQYF. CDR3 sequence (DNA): TGTGCCACCAGTAGGGCCGGGGCCTACGAGCAGTACTTC.